A single TCR beta chain is shown here with its context. These data belong to a study of CD8 T cells in ankylosing spondylitis. TCRdb analysed the 5' RACE reads with MiXCR anew, one entry per CDR3 protein. The sample yields under 200,000 distinct CDR3 sequences, about an eighth seen once. This CDR3 is 14 amino acids long. CDR1 is SGHTA, CDR2 FQGNSA, per germline. Trimming removed 3 bases from V and 5 bases from J, with 13 bases in between. Material for sequencing was blood, either unsorted or a sorted T cell fraction (not recorded which). This receptor was taken from a female donor with ankylosing spondylitis or in good health (not recorded which). This chain links TRBV7-2 with TRBJ1-2; D unresolved. As DNA, the CDR3 is TGTGCCAGCAGCTTCGACCGACCGCTATATGGCTACACCTTC. Translation gives CASSFDRPLYGYTF.